This passage covers 13 T cell receptor beta chains from one sample sequenced in a study of cytomegalovirus exposure and HLA in healthy donors (dated by TCRdb to 2015 to 2018). Library prep was done by the immunoSEQ multiplex PCR assay. TCRdb took over this immuneACCESS table, retaining in-frame rearrangements with V and J assigned. Such tables are incomplete; in checked studies, under half of the missing clones stem from an unresolved V gene, and the remainder is unexplained. Across this sample there are under 95,000 clones, with about 94% seen only once. The ten biggest clones cover roughly 2.1% of the sample. The sequenced material came from PBMCs. The receptor set was obtained from a woman aged 18-30 years in good health and CMV-seronegative.

The rearrangement joins TRBV7-2 to TRBJ1-1; TRBD1 aligns across 7 bases. Germline assignment: CDR1 SGHTA and CDR2 FQGNSA. This CDR3 spans 15 amino acids. The ends lost 0 bases at V and 4 bases at J; junction bases unmatched: 5. Here the CDR3 reads CASSLATGLGTEAFF. CDR3 sequence (DNA): TGTGCCAGCAGCTTAGCGACAGGGTTGGGCACTGAAGCTTTCTTT. Using reference TRBV7-2 and TRBJ1-1 for the parts outside the CDR3, the full variable domain is GAGVSQSPSNKVTEKGKDVELRCDPISGHTALYWYRQSLGQGLEFLIYFQGNSAPDKSGLPSDRFSAERTGGSVSTLTIQRTQQEDSAVYLCASSLATGLGTEAFFGQGTRLTVV.

The chain recombines TRBV29-1 with TRBJ2-7; perhaps TRBD1 as D (5 bases). The CDR3 spans 14 residues. Germline CDR1 reads SQVTM; CDR2 reads ANQGSEA. Trimming shortened V by 2 bases and J by 0 bases, and 11 bases separated the two germline ends. In DNA, the CDR3 is TGCAGCGTTGAATGCGAGGACAACTCCTACGAGCAGTACTTC. As protein: CSVECEDNSYEQYF.

V and J are TRBV18 and TRBJ1-1; TRBD1 agrees at 9 bases. V gave up 4 bases and J gave up 2 bases; unmatched junction bases: 17. This CDR3 region has 19 residues. Germline V CDR1 and CDR2: KGHSH, LQKENI. The DNA of the CDR3 is TGTGCCAGCTCACTTCGTCCCGGGACAGGGTGGAAGGACAACACTGAAGCTTTCTTT. It codes for CASSLRPGTGWKDNTEAFF.

This chain links TRBV2 with TRBJ1-5; 10 nucleotides align to TRBD1. J was trimmed by 0 bases and V by 8 bases; bases with no gene match: 4. The CDR3 totals 15 residues. In germline, CDR1 is SNHLY, CDR2 FYNNEI. In DNA, the CDR3 is TGTGCCAGCGGACAGGGGGGAAATAGCAATCAGCCCCAGCATTTT. Translating gives CASGQGGNSNQPQHF.

The chain carries TRBV2 and TRBJ1-1; 7 nucleotides match TRBD1. Germline V lookup: CDR1 SNHLY, CDR2 FYNNEI. The CDR3 extends over 16 amino acids. Losses at the gene ends were 2 bases for V and 1 base for J; bases not matched to a gene: 7. For the CDR3, the DNA is TGTGCCAGCAGTGAATGGGTAGGGACAGAGAACACTGAAGCTTTCTTT. Its protein product is CASSEWVGTENTEAFF.

The DNA of the CDR3 is TGCAGCGGACGGGACAGGGCATCAACTGAGCAGTTCTTC. Its protein product is CSGRDRASTEQFF. V is TRBV29-1 and J is TRBJ2-1; TRBD1 agrees at 9 bases. This CDR3 comprises 13 residues. Germline lookup yields CDR1 SQVTM and CDR2 ANQGSEA. The ends lost 7 bases at V and 9 bases at J; junction bases unmatched: 10.

The chain uses TRBV6-5 and TRBJ1-3; D unclear. The CDR3 contains 16 residues. The germline V gene has CDR1 MNHEY and CDR2 SVGAGI. V was cut by 0 bases and J by 1 base, with 10 bases left in between. DNA of the CDR3: TGTGCCAGCAGTTACTCCTTACGGAGGTCTGGAAACACCATATATTTT. It translates to CASSYSLRRSGNTIYF.

The chain recombines TRBV7-2 with TRBJ1-6; weak D call: TRBD1 (6 bases). Trimming stripped 4 bases from V and 7 bases from J, with 14 bases between. Germline loops: CDR1 SGHTA, CDR2 FQGNSA. CDR3 length: 15 amino acids. The CDR3, as DNA: TGTGCCAGCAGCTCTGAAGGGACAACCAATTCACCCCTCCACTTT. Translation: CASSSEGTTNSPLHF.

The J gene is TRBJ2-3, the V gene TRBV2, with 8 bases aligning to TRBD1. J was trimmed by 6 bases and V by 4 bases; bases with no gene match: 6. The germline CDR1 and CDR2 sequences are SNHLY and FYNNEI. This CDR3 is built from 14 residues. The CDR3 DNA reads TGTGCCAGCAGTGGACAGGGGACGGTGGATACGCAGTATTTT. It yields the protein CASSGQGTVDTQYF. The whole variable domain, remainder taken from reference TRBV2 and TRBJ2-3, is EPEVTQTPSHQVTQMGQEVILRCVPISNHLYFYWYRQILGQKVEFLVSFYNNEISEKSEIFDDQFSVERPDGSNFTLKIRSTKLEDSAMYFCASSGQGTVDTQYFGPGTRLTVL.

The genes are TRBV6-5 and TRBJ1-6, with D hard to call. Germline values: CDR1 MNHEY, CDR2 SVGAGI. The CDR3 contains 15 residues. V was cut by 4 bases and J by 8 bases, with 15 bases left in between. The CDR3 coding sequence is TGTGCCAGCAGTTCCCTGAGGTGGCGGTATTCACCCCTCCACTTT. This codes for CASSSLRWRYSPLHF.

The chain links TRBV7-6 to TRBJ2-1; 8 positions agree with TRBD2. Germline V gene lookup returns CDR1 SGHVS and CDR2 FNYEAQ. The CDR3 length is 16 residues. The V gene end was trimmed by 5 bases and the J gene end by 2 bases; junction bases not matched to a gene: 8. CDR3 bases: TGTGCCAGCAGCCGAACCCCGGGGGGGGCCTACAATGAGCAGTTCTTC. It yields the protein CASSRTPGGAYNEQFF.

The gene calls are TRBV4-2 and TRBJ2-5; perhaps TRBD2 as D (5 bases). In germline, CDR1 is LGHNA, CDR2 YNFKEQ. V was shortened by 6 bases and J by 5 bases, with 13 bases between the two germline ends. This CDR3 spans 13 amino acids. Here the CDR3 DNA reads TGTGCCAGCAGTAAATCCCCGGGGGAGACCCAGTACTTC. Translation gives CASSKSPGETQYF.

The J gene is TRBJ2-7, the V gene TRBV28; TRBD1 matches 10 bases. CDR3 length: 14 amino acids. V was pared by 4 bases and J by 5 bases, with 5 bases of the junction left unmatched. Germline-derived CDR1 and CDR2 are MDHEN and SYDVKM. DNA for the CDR3: TGTGCCAGCAGTTCCCCGACAGGGGGCCACGAGCAGTACTTC. This sequence encodes CASSSPTGGHEQYF.